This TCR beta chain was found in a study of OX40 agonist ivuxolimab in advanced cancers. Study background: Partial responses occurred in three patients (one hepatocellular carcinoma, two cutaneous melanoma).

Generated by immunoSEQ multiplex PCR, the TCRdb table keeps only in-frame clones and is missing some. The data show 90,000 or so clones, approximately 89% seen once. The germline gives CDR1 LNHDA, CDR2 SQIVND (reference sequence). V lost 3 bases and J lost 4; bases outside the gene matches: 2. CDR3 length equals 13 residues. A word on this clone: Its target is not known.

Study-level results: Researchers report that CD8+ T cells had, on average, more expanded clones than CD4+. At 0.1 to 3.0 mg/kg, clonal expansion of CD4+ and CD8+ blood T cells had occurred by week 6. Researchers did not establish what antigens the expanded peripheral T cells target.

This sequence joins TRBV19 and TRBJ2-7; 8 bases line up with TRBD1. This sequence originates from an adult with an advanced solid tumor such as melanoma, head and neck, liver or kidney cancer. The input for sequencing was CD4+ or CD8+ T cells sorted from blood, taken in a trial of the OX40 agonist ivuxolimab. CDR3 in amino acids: CASSMDRAYEQYF. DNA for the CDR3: TGTGCCAGTAGTATGGACAGGGCGTACGAGCAGTACTTC.